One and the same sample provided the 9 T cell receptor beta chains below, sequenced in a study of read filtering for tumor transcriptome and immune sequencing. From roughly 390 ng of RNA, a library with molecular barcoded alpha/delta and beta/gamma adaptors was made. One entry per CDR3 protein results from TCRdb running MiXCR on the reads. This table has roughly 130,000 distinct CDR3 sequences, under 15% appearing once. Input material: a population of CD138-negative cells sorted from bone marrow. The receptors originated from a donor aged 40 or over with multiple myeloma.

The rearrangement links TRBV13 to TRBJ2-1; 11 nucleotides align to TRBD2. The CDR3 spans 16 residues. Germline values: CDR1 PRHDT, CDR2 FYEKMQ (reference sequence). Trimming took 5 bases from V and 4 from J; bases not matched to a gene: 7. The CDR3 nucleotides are TGTGCCAGCAGCCGAATGCTAGCGGGAGGTTACAATGAGCAGTTCTTC. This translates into CASSRMLAGGYNEQFF.

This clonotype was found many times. In DNA, the CDR3 is TGTGCCAGCAGCTTAGGTCCGGGACAGGGAACCTACAATGAGCAGTTCTTC. It translates to CASSLGPGQGTYNEQFF. The chain couples TRBV11-2 to TRBJ2-1; TRBD1 agrees at 9 bases. Germline CDR1 reads SGHAT; CDR2 reads FQNNGV. The V gene end was trimmed by 1 base and the J gene end by 2 bases; junction bases not matched to a gene: 6. The CDR3 length is 17 residues. The complete variable domain, with remaining parts taken from reference TRBV11-2 and TRBJ2-1, reads EAGVAQSPRYKIIEKRQSVAFWCNPISGHATLYWYQQILGQGPKLLIQFQNNGVVDDSQLPKDRFSAERLKGVDSTLKIQPAKLEDSAVYLCASSLGPGQGTYNEQFFGPGTRLTVL.

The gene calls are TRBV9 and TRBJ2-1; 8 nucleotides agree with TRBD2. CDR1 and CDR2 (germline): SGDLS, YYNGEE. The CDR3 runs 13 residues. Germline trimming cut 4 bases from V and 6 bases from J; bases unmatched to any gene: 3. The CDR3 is CASSFGLANEQFF. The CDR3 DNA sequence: TGTGCCAGCAGCTTCGGACTAGCCAATGAGCAGTTCTTC.

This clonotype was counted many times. CDR3 sequence reads: CASNKLAGANEQFF. The CDR3 region has the DNA TGTGCCAGTAACAAACTAGCGGGAGCTAATGAGCAGTTCTTC. This sequence joins TRBV19 and TRBJ2-1, with TRBD2 matching 11 bases. There are 14 residues in the CDR3. J gave up 7 bases and V 7 bases, and 6 bases lay outside the gene matches. The germline CDR1 and CDR2 sequences are LNHDA and SQIVND (reference sequence).

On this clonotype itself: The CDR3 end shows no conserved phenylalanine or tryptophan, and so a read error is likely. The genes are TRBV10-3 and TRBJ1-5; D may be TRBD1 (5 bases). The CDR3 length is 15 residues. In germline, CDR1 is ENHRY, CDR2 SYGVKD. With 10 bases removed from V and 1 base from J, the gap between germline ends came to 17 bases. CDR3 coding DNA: TGTGCCACCCATAACATCCCAGGGAGCAATCAGCCCCAGCATTTG. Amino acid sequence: CATHNIPGSNQPQHL.

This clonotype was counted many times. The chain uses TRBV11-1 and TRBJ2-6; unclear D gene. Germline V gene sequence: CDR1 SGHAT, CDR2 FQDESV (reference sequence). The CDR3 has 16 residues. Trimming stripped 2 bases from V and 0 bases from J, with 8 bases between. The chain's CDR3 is CASSLPQVSGANVLTF. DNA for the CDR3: TGTGCCAGCAGCTTACCTCAAGTCTCTGGGGCCAACGTCCTGACTTTC.

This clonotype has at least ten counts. The CDR3 DNA reads TGCGCCAGCAGCGGGGGGACAGGCTCTGGCTACACCTTC. Translated: CASSGGTGSGYTF. The chain links TRBV5-1 to TRBJ1-2; TRBD1 matches at 8 bases. CDR3 size: 13 residues. Germline values: CDR1 SGHRS, CDR2 YFSETQ. Trimming took 4 bases from V and 7 from J; bases not matched to a gene: 6.

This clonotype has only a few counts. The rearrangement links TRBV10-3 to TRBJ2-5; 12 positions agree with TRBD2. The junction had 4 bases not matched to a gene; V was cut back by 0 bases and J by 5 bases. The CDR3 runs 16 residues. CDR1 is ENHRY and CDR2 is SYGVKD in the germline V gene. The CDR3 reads CAISESTSGGGETQYF. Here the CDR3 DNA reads TGTGCCATCAGTGAGTCGACTAGCGGGGGAGGGGAGACCCAGTACTTC.

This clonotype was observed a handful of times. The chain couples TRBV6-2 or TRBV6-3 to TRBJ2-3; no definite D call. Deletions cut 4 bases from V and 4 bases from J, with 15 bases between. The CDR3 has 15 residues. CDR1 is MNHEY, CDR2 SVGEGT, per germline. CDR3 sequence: CASSSPRTRADTQYF. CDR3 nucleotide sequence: TGTGCCAGCAGTTCACCCCGTACAAGAGCAGATACGCAGTATTTT.